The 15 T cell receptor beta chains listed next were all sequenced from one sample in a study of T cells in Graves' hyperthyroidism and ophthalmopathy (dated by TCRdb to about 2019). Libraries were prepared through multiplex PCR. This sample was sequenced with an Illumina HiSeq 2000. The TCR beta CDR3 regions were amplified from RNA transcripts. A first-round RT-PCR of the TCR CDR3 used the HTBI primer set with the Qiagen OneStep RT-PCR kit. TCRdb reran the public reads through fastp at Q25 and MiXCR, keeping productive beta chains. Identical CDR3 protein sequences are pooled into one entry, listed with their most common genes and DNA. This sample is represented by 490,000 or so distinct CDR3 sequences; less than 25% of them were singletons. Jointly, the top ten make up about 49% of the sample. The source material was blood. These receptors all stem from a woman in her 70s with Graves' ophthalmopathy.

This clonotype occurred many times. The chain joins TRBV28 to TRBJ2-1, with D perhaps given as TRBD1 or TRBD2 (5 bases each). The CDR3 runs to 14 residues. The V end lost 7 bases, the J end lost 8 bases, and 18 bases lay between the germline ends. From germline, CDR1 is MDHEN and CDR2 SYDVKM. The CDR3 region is CASIVSLVGDEQFF. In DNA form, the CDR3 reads TGTGCCAGCATTGTGAGCCTTGTGGGGGATGAGCAGTTCTTC.

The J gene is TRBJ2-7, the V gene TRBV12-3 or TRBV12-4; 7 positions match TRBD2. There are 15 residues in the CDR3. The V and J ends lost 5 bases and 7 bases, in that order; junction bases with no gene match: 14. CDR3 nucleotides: TGTGCCAGCAGTCCCTATGGGGGGGGAGGGCTTGAGCAGTACTTC. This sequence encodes CASSPYGGGGLEQYF.

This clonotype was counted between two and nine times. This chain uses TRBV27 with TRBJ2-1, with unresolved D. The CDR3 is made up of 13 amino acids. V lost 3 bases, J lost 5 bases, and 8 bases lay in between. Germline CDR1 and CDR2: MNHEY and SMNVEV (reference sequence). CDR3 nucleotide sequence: TGTGCCAGCAGTTTGATTAATAACAATGAGCAGTTCTTC. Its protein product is CASSLINNNEQFF.

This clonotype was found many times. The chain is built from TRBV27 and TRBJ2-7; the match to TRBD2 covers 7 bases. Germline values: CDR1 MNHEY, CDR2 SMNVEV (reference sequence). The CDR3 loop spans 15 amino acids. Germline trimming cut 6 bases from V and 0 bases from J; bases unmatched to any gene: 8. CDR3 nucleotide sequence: TGTGCCAGCAGAAGCGGGGCTAGGAGCTCCTACGAGCAGTACTTC. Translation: CASRSGARSSYEQYF.

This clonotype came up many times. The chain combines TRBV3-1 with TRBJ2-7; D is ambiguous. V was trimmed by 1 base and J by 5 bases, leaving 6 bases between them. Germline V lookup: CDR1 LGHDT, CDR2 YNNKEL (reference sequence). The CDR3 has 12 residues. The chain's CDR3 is CASSQAGDEQYF. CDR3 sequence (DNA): TGTGCCAGCAGCCAAGCTGGAGACGAGCAGTACTTC.

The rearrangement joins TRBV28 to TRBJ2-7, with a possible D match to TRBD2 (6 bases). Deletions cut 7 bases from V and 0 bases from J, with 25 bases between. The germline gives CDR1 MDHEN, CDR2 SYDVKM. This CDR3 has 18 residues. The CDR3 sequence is CASKYQNGRGPLSYEQYF. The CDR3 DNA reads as TGTGCCAGCAAGTATCAAAACGGGAGAGGGCCCCTCTCCTACGAGCAGTACTTC.

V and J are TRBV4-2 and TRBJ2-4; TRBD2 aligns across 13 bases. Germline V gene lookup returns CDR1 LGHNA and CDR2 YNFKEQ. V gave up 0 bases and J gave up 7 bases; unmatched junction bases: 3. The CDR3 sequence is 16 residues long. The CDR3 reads CASSQELAGGINIQYF. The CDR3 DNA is TGTGCCAGCAGCCAAGAACTAGCGGGAGGGATCAACATTCAGTACTTC.

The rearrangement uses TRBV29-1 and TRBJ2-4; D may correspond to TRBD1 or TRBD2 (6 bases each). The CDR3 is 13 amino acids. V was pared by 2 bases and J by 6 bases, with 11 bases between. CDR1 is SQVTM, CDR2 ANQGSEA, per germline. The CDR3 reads CSVERTAGNIQYF. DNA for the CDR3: TGCAGCGTTGAAAGGACAGCGGGAAACATTCAGTACTTC.

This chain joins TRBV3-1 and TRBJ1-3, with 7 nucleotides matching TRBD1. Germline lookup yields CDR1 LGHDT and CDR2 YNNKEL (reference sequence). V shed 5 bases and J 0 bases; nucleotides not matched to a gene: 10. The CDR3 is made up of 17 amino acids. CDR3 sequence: CASSARQGRGSGNTIYF. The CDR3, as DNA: TGTGCCAGCAGCGCAAGACAGGGTAGAGGCTCTGGAAACACCATATATTTT.

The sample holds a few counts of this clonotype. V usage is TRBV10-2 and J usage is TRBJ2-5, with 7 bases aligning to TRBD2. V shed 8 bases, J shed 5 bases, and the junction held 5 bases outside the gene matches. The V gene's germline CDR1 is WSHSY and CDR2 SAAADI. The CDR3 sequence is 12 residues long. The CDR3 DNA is TGCGCCAGCCGACGGGAGGTGGAGACCCAGTACTTC. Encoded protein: CASRREVETQYF.

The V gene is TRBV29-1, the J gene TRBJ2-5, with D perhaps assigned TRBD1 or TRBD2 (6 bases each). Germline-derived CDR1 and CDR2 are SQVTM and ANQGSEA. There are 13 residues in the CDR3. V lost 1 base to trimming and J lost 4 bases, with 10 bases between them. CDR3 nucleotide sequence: TGCAGCGTTGAAGTGTGGGGGGCAGAGACCCAGTACTTC. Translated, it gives CSVEVWGAETQYF.

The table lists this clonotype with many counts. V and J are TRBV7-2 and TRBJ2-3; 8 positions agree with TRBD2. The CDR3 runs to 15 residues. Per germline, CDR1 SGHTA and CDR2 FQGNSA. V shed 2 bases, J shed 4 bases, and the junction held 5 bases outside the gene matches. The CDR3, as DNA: TGTGCCAGCAGCTTATTTAGCGGGAACGCAGATACGCAGTATTTT. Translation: CASSLFSGNADTQYF.

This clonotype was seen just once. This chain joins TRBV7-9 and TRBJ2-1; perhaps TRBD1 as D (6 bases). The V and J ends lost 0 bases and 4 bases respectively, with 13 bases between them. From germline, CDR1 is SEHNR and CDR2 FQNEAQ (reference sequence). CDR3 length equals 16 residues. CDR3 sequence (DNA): TGTGCCAGCAGCTTAGCGGCAGGGACACCGTACAATGAGCAGTTCTTC. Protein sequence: CASSLAAGTPYNEQFF.

The CDR3 is CASSLVRTLYNEQFF. For the CDR3, the DNA is TGTGCCAGCAGCTTAGTCAGGACACTTTACAATGAGCAGTTCTTC. The J gene is TRBJ2-1, the V gene TRBV7-2; TRBD1 is a possible D gene (5 bases). The V end lost 1 base, the J end lost 4 bases, and 11 bases lay between the germline ends. In germline, CDR1 is SGHTA, CDR2 FQGNSA. The CDR3 length is 15 residues.

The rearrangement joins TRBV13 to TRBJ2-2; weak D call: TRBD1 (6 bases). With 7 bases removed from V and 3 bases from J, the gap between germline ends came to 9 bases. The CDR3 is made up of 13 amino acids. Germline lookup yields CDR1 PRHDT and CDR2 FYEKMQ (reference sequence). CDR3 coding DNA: TGTGCCAGCACACACAGGGACACCGGGGAGCTGTTTTTT. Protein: CASTHRDTGELFF.